The clone carrying this T cell receptor (beta chain) has a count of ten or more. What it binds is not known. TCRdb fed the 5' RACE reads into MiXCR, producing one record per CDR3 protein. The sample lists fewer than 900,000 distinct CDR3 sequences; approximately 18% were seen once. The V end lost 5 bases, the J end lost 5 bases, and 12 bases lay between the germline ends. This CDR3 contains 14 residues. The data were obtained in a study of identical twins. Study conclusions and caveats: Beta clonotypes that were abundant in cord blood contained fewer insertions, a pattern absent from memory repertoires.

This sample also appeared in a second study, on T cells expressing NK-cell markers. This second study notes: Sorted CD3+CD56-NKG2C+, CD3+CD56+NKG2C+ and CD3+CD56+NKG2C- T cells supplied the TCR beta repertoires.

V and J are TRBV12-3 or TRBV12-4 and TRBJ1-4; D remains unclear. The clonotype was recovered from a woman younger than 35 in good health. Specimen: PBMCs. In DNA form, the CDR3 reads TGTGCCAGCAGTCCTCGGGCCACGAATGAAAAACTGTTTTTT. It encodes CASSPRATNEKLFF.